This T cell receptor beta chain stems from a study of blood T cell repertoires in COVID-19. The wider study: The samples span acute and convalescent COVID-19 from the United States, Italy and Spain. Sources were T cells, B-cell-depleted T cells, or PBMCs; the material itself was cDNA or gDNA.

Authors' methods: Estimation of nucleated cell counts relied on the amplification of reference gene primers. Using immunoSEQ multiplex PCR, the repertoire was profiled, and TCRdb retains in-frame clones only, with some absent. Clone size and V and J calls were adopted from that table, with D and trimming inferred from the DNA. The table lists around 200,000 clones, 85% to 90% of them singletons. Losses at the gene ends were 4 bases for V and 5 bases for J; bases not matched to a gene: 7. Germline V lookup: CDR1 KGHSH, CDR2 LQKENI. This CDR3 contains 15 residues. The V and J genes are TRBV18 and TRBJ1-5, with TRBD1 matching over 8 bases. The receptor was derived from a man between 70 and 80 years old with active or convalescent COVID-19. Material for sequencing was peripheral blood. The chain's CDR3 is CASSLARDRYQPQHF. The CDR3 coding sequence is TGTGCCAGCTCACTCGCCCGGGACAGGTATCAGCCCCAGCATTTT.